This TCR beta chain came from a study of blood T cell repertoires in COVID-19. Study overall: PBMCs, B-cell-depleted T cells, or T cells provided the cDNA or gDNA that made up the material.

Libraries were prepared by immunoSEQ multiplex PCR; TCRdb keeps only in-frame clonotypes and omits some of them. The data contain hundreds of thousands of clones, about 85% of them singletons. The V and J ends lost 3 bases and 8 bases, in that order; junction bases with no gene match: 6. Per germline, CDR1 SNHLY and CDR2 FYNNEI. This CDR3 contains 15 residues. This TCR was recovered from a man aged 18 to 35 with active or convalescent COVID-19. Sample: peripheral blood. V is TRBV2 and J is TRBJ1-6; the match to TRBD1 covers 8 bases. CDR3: CASSEDRVSHSPLHF. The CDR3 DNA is TGTGCCAGCAGTGAGGACAGGGTGAGTCATTCACCCCTCCACTTT.